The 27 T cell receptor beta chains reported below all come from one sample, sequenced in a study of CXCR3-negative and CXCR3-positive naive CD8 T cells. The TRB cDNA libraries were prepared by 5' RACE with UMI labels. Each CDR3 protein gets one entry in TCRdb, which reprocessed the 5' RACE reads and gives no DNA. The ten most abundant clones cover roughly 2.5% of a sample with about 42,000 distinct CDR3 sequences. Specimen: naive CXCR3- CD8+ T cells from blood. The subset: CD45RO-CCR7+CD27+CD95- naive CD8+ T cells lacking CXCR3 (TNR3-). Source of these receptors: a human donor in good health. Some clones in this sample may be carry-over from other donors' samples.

This chain's CDR3 is CSAKAWGQETQYF. The chain combines TRBV20-1 with TRBJ2-5. Germline V gives CDR1 DFQATT, CDR2 SNEGSKA (reference sequence). The CDR3 has 13 residues.

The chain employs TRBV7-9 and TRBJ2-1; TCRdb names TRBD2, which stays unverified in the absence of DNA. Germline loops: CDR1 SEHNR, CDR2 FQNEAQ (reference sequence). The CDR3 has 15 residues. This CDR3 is CASSSSAEESHEQFF.

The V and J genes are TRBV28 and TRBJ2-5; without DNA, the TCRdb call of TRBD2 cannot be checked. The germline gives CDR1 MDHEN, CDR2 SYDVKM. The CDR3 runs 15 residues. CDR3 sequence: CASNLSGGLEETQYF. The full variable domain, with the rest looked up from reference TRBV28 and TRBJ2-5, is DVKVTQSSRYLVKRTGEKVFLECVQDMDHENMFWYRQDPGLGLRLIYFSYDVKMKEKGDIPEGYSVSREKKERFSLILESASTNQTSMYLCASNLSGGLEETQYFGPGTRLLVL.

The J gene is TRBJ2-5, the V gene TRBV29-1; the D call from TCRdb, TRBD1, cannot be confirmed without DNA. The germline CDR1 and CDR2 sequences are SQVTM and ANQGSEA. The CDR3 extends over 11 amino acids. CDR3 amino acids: CSLVRGETQYF. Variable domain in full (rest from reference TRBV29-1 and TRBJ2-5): SAVISQKPSRDICQRGTSLTIQCQVDSQVTMMFWYRQQPGQSLTLIATANQGSEATYESGFVIDKFPISRPNLTFSTLTVSNMSPEDSSIYLCSLVRGETQYFGPGTRLLVL.

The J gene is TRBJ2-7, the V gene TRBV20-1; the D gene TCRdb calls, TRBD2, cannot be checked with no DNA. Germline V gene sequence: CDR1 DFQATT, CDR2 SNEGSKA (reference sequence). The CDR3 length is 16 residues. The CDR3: CSASGTSRAGGDEQYF.

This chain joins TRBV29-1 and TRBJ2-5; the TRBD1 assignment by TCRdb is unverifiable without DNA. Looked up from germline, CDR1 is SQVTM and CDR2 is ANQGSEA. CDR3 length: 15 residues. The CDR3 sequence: CSADPGHKEEETQYF.

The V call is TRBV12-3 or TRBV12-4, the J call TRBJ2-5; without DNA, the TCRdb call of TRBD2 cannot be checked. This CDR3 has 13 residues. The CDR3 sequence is CASSLGVWETQYF.

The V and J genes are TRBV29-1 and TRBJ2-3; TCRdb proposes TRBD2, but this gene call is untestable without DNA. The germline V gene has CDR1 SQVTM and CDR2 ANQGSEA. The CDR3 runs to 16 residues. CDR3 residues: CSVGRGASLSTDTQYF.

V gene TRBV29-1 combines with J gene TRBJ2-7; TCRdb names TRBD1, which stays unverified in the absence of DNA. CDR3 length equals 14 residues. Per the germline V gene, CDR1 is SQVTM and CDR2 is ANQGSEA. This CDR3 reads CSVPTGKSSYEQYF.

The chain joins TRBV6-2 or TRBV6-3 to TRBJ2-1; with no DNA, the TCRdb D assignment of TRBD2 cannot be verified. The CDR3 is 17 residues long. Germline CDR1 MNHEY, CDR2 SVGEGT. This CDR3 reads CASSYSITSGGSDEQFF.

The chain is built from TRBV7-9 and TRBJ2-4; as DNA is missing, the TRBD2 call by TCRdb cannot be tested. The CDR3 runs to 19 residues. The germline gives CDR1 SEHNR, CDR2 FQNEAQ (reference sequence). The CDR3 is CASSLAGTSGLLAKNIQYF.

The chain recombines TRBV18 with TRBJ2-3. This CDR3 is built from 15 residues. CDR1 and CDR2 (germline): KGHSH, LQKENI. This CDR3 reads CASSQPKSSTDTQYF.

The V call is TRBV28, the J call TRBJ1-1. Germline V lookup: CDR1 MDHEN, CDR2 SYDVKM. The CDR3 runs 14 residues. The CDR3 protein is CASSPEGLNTEAFF.

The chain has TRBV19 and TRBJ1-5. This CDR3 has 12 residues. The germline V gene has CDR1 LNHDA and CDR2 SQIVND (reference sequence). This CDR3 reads CASSIVNQPQHF.

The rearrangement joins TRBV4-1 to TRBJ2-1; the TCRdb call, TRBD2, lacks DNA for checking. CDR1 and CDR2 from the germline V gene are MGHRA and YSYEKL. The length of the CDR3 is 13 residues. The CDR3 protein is CASSQVDSGGLVF.

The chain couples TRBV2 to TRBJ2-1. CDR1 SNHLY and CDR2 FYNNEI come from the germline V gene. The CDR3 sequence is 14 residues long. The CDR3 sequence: CASSVDSSYNEQFF.

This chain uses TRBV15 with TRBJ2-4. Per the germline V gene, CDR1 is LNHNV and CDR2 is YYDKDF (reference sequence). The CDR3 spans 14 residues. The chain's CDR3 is CATSSKIAKNIQYF.

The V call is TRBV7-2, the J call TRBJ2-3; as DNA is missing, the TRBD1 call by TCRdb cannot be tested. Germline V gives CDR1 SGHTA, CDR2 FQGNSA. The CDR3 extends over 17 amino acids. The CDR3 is CASSLAPHRADTDTQYF.

The CDR3 is CASNLGGTGELFF. This rearrangement joins TRBV14 to TRBJ2-2; TCRdb's D call, TRBD2, is unchecked because there is no DNA. In germline, CDR1 is SGHDN, CDR2 FVKESK. CDR3 size: 13 residues.

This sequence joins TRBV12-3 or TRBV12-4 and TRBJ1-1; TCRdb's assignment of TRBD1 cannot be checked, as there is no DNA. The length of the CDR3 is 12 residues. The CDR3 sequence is CASTLDRAEAFF.

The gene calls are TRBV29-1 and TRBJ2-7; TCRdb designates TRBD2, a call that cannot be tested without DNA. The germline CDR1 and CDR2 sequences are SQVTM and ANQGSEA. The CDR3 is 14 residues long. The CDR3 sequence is CSVEGGSDGYEQYF.

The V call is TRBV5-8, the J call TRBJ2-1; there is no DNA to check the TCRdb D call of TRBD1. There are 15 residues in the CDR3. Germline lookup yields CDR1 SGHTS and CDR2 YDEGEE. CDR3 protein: CASPGAASLYNEQFF.

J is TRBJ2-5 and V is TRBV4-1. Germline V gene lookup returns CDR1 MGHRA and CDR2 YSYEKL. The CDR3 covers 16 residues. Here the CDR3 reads CASSQDASPLRETQYF.

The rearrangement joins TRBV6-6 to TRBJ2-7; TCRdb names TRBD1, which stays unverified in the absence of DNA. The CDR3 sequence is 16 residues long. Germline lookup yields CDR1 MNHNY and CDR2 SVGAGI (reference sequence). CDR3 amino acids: CASSYIEWDRGYEQYF.

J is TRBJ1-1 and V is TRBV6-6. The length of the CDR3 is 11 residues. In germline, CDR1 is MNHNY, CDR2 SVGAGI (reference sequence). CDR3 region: CASSYGAEAFF.

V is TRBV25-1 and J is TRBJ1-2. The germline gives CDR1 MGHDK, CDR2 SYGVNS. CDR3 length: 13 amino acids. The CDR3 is CASSESENYGYTF.

The chain's CDR3 is CASSTGQGTDTQYF. This chain uses TRBV12-3 or TRBV12-4 with TRBJ2-3; with no DNA, the TCRdb D assignment of TRBD1 cannot be verified. The CDR3 covers 14 residues.